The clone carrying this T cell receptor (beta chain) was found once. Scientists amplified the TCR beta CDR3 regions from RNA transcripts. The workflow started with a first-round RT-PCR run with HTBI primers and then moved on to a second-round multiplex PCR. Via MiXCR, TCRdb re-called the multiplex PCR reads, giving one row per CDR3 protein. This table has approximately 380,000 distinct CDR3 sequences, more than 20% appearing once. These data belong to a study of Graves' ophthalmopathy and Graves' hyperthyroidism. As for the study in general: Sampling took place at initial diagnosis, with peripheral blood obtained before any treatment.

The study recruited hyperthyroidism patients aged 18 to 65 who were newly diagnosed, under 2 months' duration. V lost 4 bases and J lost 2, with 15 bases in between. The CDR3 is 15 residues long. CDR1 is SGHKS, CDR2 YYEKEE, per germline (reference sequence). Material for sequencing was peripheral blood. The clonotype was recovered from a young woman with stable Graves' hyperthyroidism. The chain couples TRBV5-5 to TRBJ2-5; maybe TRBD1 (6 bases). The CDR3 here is CASSLPGTTQETQYF. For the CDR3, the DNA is TGTGCCAGCAGCCTACCCGGGACAACACAAGAGACCCAGTACTTC. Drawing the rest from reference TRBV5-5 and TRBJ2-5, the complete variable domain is DAGVTQSPTHLIKTRGQQVTLRCSPISGHKSVSWYQQVLGQGPQFIFQYYEKEERGRGNFPDRFSARQFPNYSSELNVNALLLGDSALYLCASSLPGTTQETQYFGPGTRLLVL.